This T cell receptor (beta chain) was observed in a study of blood T cell repertoires in COVID-19. Study at large: Sites in the United States, Italy and Spain provided acute and convalescent COVID-19 samples. PBMCs, B-cell-depleted T cells, or T cells were the source of the cDNA or gDNA that made up the material.

Trimming took 3 bases from V and 0 from J, leaving 9 bases between them. Germline V lookup: CDR1 LNHDA, CDR2 SQIVND (reference sequence). This CDR3 is built from 15 residues. Per the original methods: Counts of nucleated cells, estimated from reference gene primer amplification, were obtained. This table comes from immunoSEQ multiplex PCR, and its TCRdb copy is limited to in-frame clones, with some not included. V, J and clone size are those of that table, while D and trimming were read from the DNA. This table has around 300,000 clones, 80% to 90% appearing once. This TCR derives from a woman between 70 and 85 years old with acute or convalescent COVID-19. The rearrangement links TRBV19 to TRBJ1-3; D gene ambiguous. The sequencing sample was made of peripheral blood. This CDR3 reads CASSIQVLSGNTIYF. The DNA of the CDR3 is TGTGCCAGTAGTATTCAGGTCCTCTCTGGAAACACCATATATTTT.